This TCR beta chain stems from a study of response to subunit inactivated influenza vaccine. The study, taken as a whole, reports: Authors suggested seasonal influenza vaccinations each recruit few new T cells.

V was pared by 5 bases and J by 0 bases, with 8 bases between. In germline, CDR1 is MNHEY, CDR2 SMNVEV (reference sequence). The CDR3 is made up of 13 amino acids. MiXCR, applied by TCRdb to the RT-PCR reads, yields one record per CDR3 protein. The table lists about 190,000 distinct CDR3 sequences, roughly an eighth of them singletons. This clonotype was recorded a few times. Its antigen is still unknown. This clonotype was sampled from a man in his fifties or sixties who received an inactivated influenza vaccine. This specimen was CD8+ T cells sorted from PBMCs, taken 4 to 6 days after vaccination. The V call is TRBV27, the J call TRBJ2-7; D remains unclear. CDR3 amino acids: CASSRSNSYEQYF. CDR3 nucleotides: TGTGCCAGCAGTCGTTCCAACTCCTACGAGCAGTACTTC.